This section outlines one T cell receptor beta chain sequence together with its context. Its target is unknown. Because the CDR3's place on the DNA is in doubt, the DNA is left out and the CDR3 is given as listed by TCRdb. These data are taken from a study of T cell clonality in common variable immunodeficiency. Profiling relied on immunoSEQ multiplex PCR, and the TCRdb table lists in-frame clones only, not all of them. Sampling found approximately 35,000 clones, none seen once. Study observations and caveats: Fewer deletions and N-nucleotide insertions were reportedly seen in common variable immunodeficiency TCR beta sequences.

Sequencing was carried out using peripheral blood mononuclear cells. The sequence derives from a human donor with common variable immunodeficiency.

This chain's CDR3 is CASTSGSNQPQHF. The chain is built from TRBV30 and TRBJ1-5; the table's TRBD1-2 call for D was not verified on the DNA. Germline V lookup: CDR1 GTSNPN, CDR2 SVGIG (reference sequence). The CDR3 is 13 residues long, counting both termini.